This T cell receptor (beta chain) was recorded in a study of blood T cell repertoires in COVID-19. Study-level information: The origin of the acute and convalescent COVID-19 samples was the United States, Italy and Spain. The analysed material was cDNA or gDNA that came from T cells, B-cell-depleted T cells, or PBMCs.

Germline loops: CDR1 MNHNS, CDR2 SASEGT. The length of the CDR3 is 13 residues. Trimming cost V 5 bases and J 5 bases, with 12 bases left between them. Produced via immunoSEQ multiplex PCR; TCRdb's table is partial and in-frame only. The table shows about 250,000 clones, with 84% occurring only once. This clone was counted a single time. The sample comprised peripheral blood. The receptor's source is a man aged 50 to 59 with acute or convalescent COVID-19. V and J are TRBV6-1 and TRBJ1-1; D unresolved. CDR3 sequence (DNA): TGTGCCAGCAGTTATGTGTCAGCGACTGAAGCTTTCTTT. Translating gives CASSYVSATEAFF.